This entry lists 22 T cell receptor beta chains sequenced from one sample in a study of T cell responses to AZD1222 COVID-19 vaccine. Sequencing used immunoSEQ multiplex PCR; TCRdb keeps in-frame clones, though not all of them. The table shows fewer than 150,000 clones, with about nine tenths occurring only once. Sequencing used peripheral blood, obtained 28 days after the second AZD1222 dose. These receptors all come from an adult who received the AZD1222 COVID-19 vaccine.

The genes are TRBV27 and TRBJ2-2; the D is unclear. The CDR3 length is 13 residues. The germline V and J ends were trimmed by 4 bases and 2 bases, with 5 bases remaining between them. The germline gives CDR1 MNHEY, CDR2 SMNVEV (reference sequence). Here the CDR3 reads CASSYLNTGELFF. Written as DNA, the CDR3 is TGTGCCAGCAGTTACTTAAACACCGGGGAGCTGTTTTTT.

The chain recombines TRBV11-2 with TRBJ1-2; possibly TRBD1 for D (5 bases). V was clipped by 5 bases and J by 1 base, with 11 bases between them. In germline, CDR1 is SGHAT, CDR2 FQNNGV. The CDR3 is 14 residues long. CDR3 nucleotides: TGTGCCAGCAGCGCCCGGCAGGGTAACTATGGCTACACCTTC. This encodes CASSARQGNYGYTF. The variable domain in full, with the rest retrieved from reference TRBV11-2 and TRBJ1-2, is EAGVAQSPRYKIIEKRQSVAFWCNPISGHATLYWYQQILGQGPKLLIQFQNNGVVDDSQLPKDRFSAERLKGVDSTLKIQPAKLEDSAVYLCASSARQGNYGYTFGSGTRLTVV.

This clone was detected only a few times. This chain joins TRBV4-2 and TRBJ1-5, with D unclear. Germline V gene data show CDR1 as LGHNA and CDR2 as YNFKEQ. This CDR3 has 14 amino acids. The V gene lost 0 bases and the J gene lost 4 bases, with 7 bases spanning the gap. The CDR3 reads CASSQDTDNQPQHF. DNA of the CDR3: TGTGCCAGCAGCCAAGACACAGATAATCAGCCCCAGCATTTT.

This chain joins TRBV24-1 and TRBJ2-1, with D unclear. Trimming took off 2 bases at V and 4 bases at J, with 8 bases between the two ends. Germline CDR1 and CDR2: KGHDR and SFDVKD. The length of the CDR3 is 14 residues. CDR3 residues: CATSDSRPYNEQFF. The DNA for the CDR3 is TGTGCCACCAGTGATTCCCGACCGTACAATGAGCAGTTCTTC.

The chain combines TRBV7-2 with TRBJ1-5; 12 bases are a match to TRBD1. This CDR3 has 16 residues. The V gene end was trimmed by 5 bases and the J gene end by 6 bases; junction bases not matched to a gene: 8. Germline assignment: CDR1 SGHTA and CDR2 FQGNSA. This CDR3 reads CASSSRDRGRGQPQHF. DNA of the CDR3: TGTGCCAGCAGCAGCCGGGACAGGGGGCGAGGTCAGCCCCAGCATTTT.

The chain uses TRBV25-1 and TRBJ2-1; TRBD2 matches at 9 bases. V shed 3 bases and J 1 base; nucleotides not matched to a gene: 1. Germline V gene sequence: CDR1 MGHDK, CDR2 SYGVNS. CDR3 size: 15 residues. The CDR3 protein is CASSDSGGSYNEQFF. CDR3 DNA sequence: TGTGCCAGCAGTGATAGCGGGGGTTCCTACAATGAGCAGTTCTTC.

Here the CDR3 reads CASSLDVKGGSYEQYF. The CDR3 DNA is TGCGCCAGCAGCTTGGACGTAAAGGGGGGTTCCTACGAGCAGTACTTC. V gene TRBV5-1 combines with J gene TRBJ2-7, with D perhaps TRBD1 or TRBD2 (6 bases each). CDR1 is SGHRS and CDR2 is YFSETQ in the germline V gene. The germline V and J ends were trimmed by 0 bases and 1 base, with 14 bases remaining between them. The CDR3 totals 16 residues.

The V call is TRBV20-1, the J call TRBJ2-1; D might be TRBD2 (6 bases). Trimming stripped 3 bases from V and 2 bases from J, with 11 bases between. The CDR3 is 14 residues long. The germline gives CDR1 DFQATT, CDR2 SNEGSKA (reference sequence). This CDR3 is CSASRRDPYNEQFF. In nucleotides, the CDR3 is TGCAGTGCTAGTAGGCGGGACCCCTACAATGAGCAGTTCTTC.

V gene TRBV7-2 combines with J gene TRBJ2-7, with 9 nucleotides matching TRBD2. V shed 5 bases, J shed 4 bases, and the junction held 15 bases outside the gene matches. Germline V lookup: CDR1 SGHTA, CDR2 FQGNSA. There are 17 residues in the CDR3. This chain's CDR3 is CASSPQKLAGLQYEQYF. The CDR3 DNA reads TGTGCCAGCAGCCCCCAAAAGCTAGCGGGGCTACAGTACGAGCAGTACTTC.

This sequence joins TRBV6-1 and TRBJ1-6; D is uncertain. V dropped 3 bases and J dropped 7 bases, with 10 bases sitting between them. CDR3 size: 14 residues. Germline CDR1 is MNHNS and CDR2 is SASEGT. The CDR3 loop reads CASSEFQANSPLHF. The DNA of the CDR3 is TGTGCCAGCAGTGAGTTTCAGGCGAATTCACCCCTCCACTTT.

This chain connects TRBV5-1 to TRBJ2-2; a weak D match, TRBD1 (7 bases). V lost 0 bases to trimming and J lost 15 bases, with 18 bases between them. CDR3 length equals 14 residues. Germline V gene lookup returns CDR1 SGHRS and CDR2 YFSETQ. CDR3 in amino acids: CASSLARGDGEVFF. CDR3 nucleotide sequence: TGCGCCAGCAGCTTGGCCAGGGGGGACGGAGAGGTGTTTTTT.

The rearrangement uses TRBV6-2 or TRBV6-3 and TRBJ1-2, with D maybe TRBD1 (5 bases). The V end lost 6 bases, the J end lost 5 bases, and 19 bases lay between the germline ends. Germline CDR1 MNHEY, CDR2 SVGEGT. This CDR3 contains 15 residues. This CDR3 reads CASRYGGSSIYGYTF. Written as DNA, the CDR3 is TGTGCCAGCAGATACGGGGGATCGTCGATTTATGGCTACACCTTC.

J is TRBJ2-5 and V is TRBV7-8; 10 bases fit TRBD2. This CDR3 is built from 17 residues. V trimming: 1 base; J trimming: 4 bases; junction bases outside the gene matches: 9. Per the germline V gene, CDR1 is SGHVS and CDR2 is FQNEAQ. The chain's CDR3 is CASSLGPSSGGSETQYF. CDR3 in DNA: TGTGCCAGCAGCTTAGGCCCCTCTAGCGGGGGATCAGAGACCCAGTACTTC.

This clone showed up just once. The chain couples TRBV4-1 to TRBJ1-1; D might be TRBD1 (6 bases). The V gene lost 2 bases and the J gene lost 5 bases, with 12 bases spanning the gap. CDR3 length: 14 amino acids. The germline V gene encodes CDR1 MGHRA and CDR2 YSYEKL. DNA for the CDR3: TGCGCCAGCAGCCAAAGGACAGATCGGACTGAAGCTTTCTTT. This translates into CASSQRTDRTEAFF.

The chain uses TRBV5-1 and TRBJ1-5; no definite D call. There are 13 residues in the CDR3. Deletions cut 2 bases from V and 6 bases from J, with 9 bases between. Germline V lookup: CDR1 SGHRS, CDR2 YFSETQ. CDR3 coding DNA: TGCGCCAGCAGCTTTGAGGGCGGTCAGCCCCAGCATTTT. Translating it yields CASSFEGGQPQHF.

The gene calls are TRBV5-1 and TRBJ2-7, with D uncertain. V lost 0 bases, J lost 3 bases, and 16 bases lay in between. This CDR3 spans 16 amino acids. Germline V gene sequence: CDR1 SGHRS, CDR2 YFSETQ. The CDR3 region is CASSLAGGKASYEQYF. CDR3 DNA sequence: TGCGCCAGCAGCTTGGCCGGCGGAAAGGCGAGCTACGAGCAGTACTTC.

The gene calls are TRBV9 and TRBJ2-5, with 10 bases that match TRBD2. The CDR3 is made up of 16 amino acids. Germline values: CDR1 SGDLS, CDR2 YYNGEE. After removal of 0 bases from V and 2 bases from J, the junction contained 4 bases not matched to a gene. CDR3 nucleotide sequence: TGTGCCAGCAGCGTAGCTCTGACTAGCGGGCAAGAGACCCAGTACTTC. It is translated as CASSVALTSGQETQYF.

V usage is TRBV19 and J usage is TRBJ2-3, with 8 bases fitting TRBD2. CDR3 length: 15 amino acids. Germline CDR1 is LNHDA and CDR2 is SQIVND (reference sequence). Trimming took 8 bases from V and 1 from J; bases not matched to a gene: 8. The CDR3 nucleotides are TGTGCCAGTTCCGGGACTAGAGGGGGCACAGATACGCAGTATTTT. Amino acids: CASSGTRGGTDTQYF.

The chain combines TRBV28 with TRBJ1-4; 7 nucleotides match TRBD1. Germline CDR1 reads MDHEN; CDR2 reads SYDVKM. V shed 5 bases and J 7 bases; nucleotides not matched to a gene: 7. The CDR3 is 14 residues long. The CDR3: CASSPHDRAEKLFF. DNA for the CDR3: TGTGCCAGCAGTCCTCACGACAGGGCTGAAAAACTGTTTTTT.

The chain uses TRBV15 and TRBJ1-5; 9 bases map to TRBD1. Germline CDR1 reads LNHNV; CDR2 reads YYDKDF (reference sequence). V was clipped by 4 bases and J by 2 bases; unmatched bases: 6. The length of the CDR3 is 16 residues. The CDR3 sequence: CATSTKQGAGNQPQHF. CDR3 nucleotides: TGTGCCACCAGCACAAAACAGGGGGCAGGCAATCAGCCCCAGCATTTT.

V and J are TRBV5-6 and TRBJ2-7; unclear D gene. Germline CDR1 is SGHDT and CDR2 is YYEEEE. The ends were cut back, 4 bases at V and 2 bases at J, with 10 bases in the middle. The CDR3 runs 13 residues. The CDR3 protein is CASSTPETYEQYF. The CDR3 DNA follows: TGTGCCAGCAGCACGCCGGAGACCTACGAGCAGTACTTC.

The chain couples TRBV10-2 to TRBJ2-5; 12 bases are shared with TRBD1. Germline V gene sequence: CDR1 WSHSY, CDR2 SAAADI. Trimming cost V 8 bases and J 4 bases; bases outside gene matches: 5. CDR3 length: 14 residues. The CDR3 DNA reads TGCGCCAGCGACGGGACAGGGGGCTTAGAGACCCAGTACTTC. Its protein product is CASDGTGGLETQYF.